Ten or more counts support the clone carrying this T cell receptor (beta chain). Its specificity is unknown. Authors' analysis steps: CDR3 was compared across clinicopathological groups, and the resulting differences were used to build a distant-metastasis classifier for papillary thyroid cancer. TCRdb re-analyzed the PCR reads using MiXCR. Clone size and V and J calls follow TCRdb, not the original study. Among 90,000 or so clones listed, 7.5% to 9% were seen once. The sample is drawn from a study of metastatic and nonmetastatic thyroid tumors. Study-wide context: From malignant and benign thyroid patients, repertoires in blood and in tumor or nodule tissue were compared.

The germline V gene encodes CDR1 DFQATT and CDR2 SNEGSKA (reference sequence). The CDR3 is 13 amino acids. Losses at the gene ends were 6 bases for V and 4 bases for J; bases not matched to a gene: 5. General observations from the study: Reports indicated that malignant thyroid tumors showed significantly higher TCR beta diversity than benign nodules did, in blood and tumor.

All patients were treatment-naive before thyroid surgery. The gene calls are TRBV20-1 and TRBJ1-2; 10 nucleotides align to TRBD1. The sample was blood. The TCR originated in a female donor with papillary thyroid cancer or a benign thyroid nodule (not recorded which). Some clones in this sample may be carry-over from other donors' samples. The CDR3 nucleotides are TGCAGTGCGCCGGACAGGGGGGGCTATGGCTACACCTTC. Translating gives CSAPDRGGYGYTF.